What follows is one T cell receptor beta chain and its context. What it binds is unknown. The sample belongs to a study of Ad26.COV2.S vaccination and SARS-CoV-2 variants. This table comes from immunoSEQ multiplex PCR, and its TCRdb copy is limited to in-frame clones, with some not included. The data contain some 350,000 clones, under 95% of them singletons. The study, taken as a whole, reports: Measures of TCR breadth and depth may have fallen short of total T cell responses. Individuals receiving vaccine had higher spike-specific TCR breadth than placebo recipients did. With respect to non-spike TCR breadth, vaccine and placebo recipients were similar. CD8+ and CD4+ T cells specific for spike reportedly responded with substantial breadth after vaccination.

The clonotype was recovered from a human donor who had recovered from COVID-19. The source was peripheral blood, collected after recovery from COVID-19.

In DNA, the CDR3 is TGTGCCAGCAGCGTAGGGGAGTTGAACACTGAAGCTTTCTTT. It codes for CASSVGELNTEAFF. The chain joins TRBV9 to TRBJ1-1; D is undetermined. Trimming removed 0 bases from V and 0 bases from J, with 6 bases in between. The germline V gene has CDR1 SGDLS and CDR2 YYNGEE. The CDR3 has 14 residues. Full variable domain (missing parts from reference TRBV9 and TRBJ1-1): DSGVTQTPKHLITATGQRVTLRCSPRSGDLSVYWYQQSLDQGLQFLIQYYNGEERAKGNILERFSAQQFPDLHSELNLSSLELGDSALYFCASSVGELNTEAFFGQGTRLTVV.